These T cell receptor beta chains were read from a single sample in a study of T-cell memory formation after mild COVID-19. TCRdb reprocessed the 5' RACE reads via MiXCR and lists one record per CDR3 protein. The sample contains a few hundred thousand distinct CDR3 sequences, 15% to 20% of which appear only once. The sequencing input was PBMCs or a T cell subset sorted from them (not recorded which). These receptors came from a young man who had mild COVID-19 (a few samples of this study predate the infection). Cell type and time point are not known. Each CDR3 is given with its conserved first and last residue. The order of the fields is J gene, V gene, D gene, clone size, CDR3 protein, CDR3 DNA. A D gene is named only where the DNA matches it firmly. Clone size, where shown, is once, few, many, or a class for clones that have expanded.

j_call: TRBJ1-1; v_call: TRBV11-2; d_call: NA; clone_size: few; cdr3_aa: CASSLVLTENEAFF; cdr3_nt: TGTGCCAGCAGCTTAGTCTTGACAGAAAATGAAGCTTTCTTT
j_call: TRBJ2-1; v_call: TRBV20-1; d_call: NA; clone_size: few; cdr3_aa: CSAVLAISYNEQFF; cdr3_nt: TGCAGTGCTGTTCTAGCAATCTCCTACAATGAGCAGTTCTTC
j_call: TRBJ2-1; v_call: TRBV7-8; d_call: NA; clone_size: NA; cdr3_aa: CASSLEVGQKQFF; cdr3_nt: TGTGCCAGCAGCTTAGAAGTAGGACAGAAGCAGTTCTTC
j_call: TRBJ2-5; v_call: TRBV6-6; d_call: NA; clone_size: many; cdr3_aa: CASSYFGRETQYF; cdr3_nt: TGTGCCAGCAGTTACTTCGGGAGAGAGACCCAGTACTTC
j_call: TRBJ1-5; v_call: TRBV6-2/TRBV6-3; d_call: TRBD1; clone_size: NA; cdr3_aa: CASSLYRGPRQPQHF; cdr3_nt: TGTGCCAGCAGTTTATACAGGGGGCCCAGGCAGCCCCAGCATTTT
j_call: TRBJ2-3; v_call: TRBV5-4; d_call: TRBD1; clone_size: few; cdr3_aa: CASSPGQGIFGTQYF; cdr3_nt: TGTGCCAGCAGCCCCGGACAGGGGATTTTCGGTACGCAGTATTTT
j_call: TRBJ1-2; v_call: TRBV5-6; d_call: TRBD1; clone_size: NA; cdr3_aa: CASRPGTAVVIYTF; cdr3_nt: TGTGCCAGCAGGCCCGGGACAGCGGTAGTTATTTACACCTTC
j_call: TRBJ2-7; v_call: TRBV4-1; d_call: NA; clone_size: few; cdr3_aa: CASSQEGKAYEQYF; cdr3_nt: TGCGCCAGCAGCCAAGAGGGTAAAGCCTACGAGCAGTACTTC
j_call: TRBJ1-2; v_call: TRBV20-1; d_call: NA; clone_size: few; cdr3_aa: CSARDPRSQSYGYTF; cdr3_nt: TGCAGTGCTAGAGATCCCCGCTCCCAAAGCTATGGCTACACCTTC
j_call: TRBJ2-3; v_call: TRBV4-1; d_call: TRBD1; clone_size: NA; cdr3_aa: CASSDRDRVSDTQYF; cdr3_nt: TGCGCCAGCAGCGACCGGGACAGGGTATCAGATACGCAGTATTTT
j_call: TRBJ1-2; v_call: TRBV7-2; d_call: NA; clone_size: NA; cdr3_aa: CASSPQGSTNYGYTF; cdr3_nt: TGTGCCAGCAGCCCCCAGGGGTCTACTAACTATGGCTACACCTTC
j_call: TRBJ2-2; v_call: TRBV4-3; d_call: NA; clone_size: NA; cdr3_aa: CASSQERGRSTGELFF; cdr3_nt: TGCGCCAGCAGCCAAGAGCGGGGGCGTAGCACCGGGGAGCTGTTTTTT
j_call: TRBJ1-2; v_call: TRBV7-2; d_call: TRBD1; clone_size: NA; cdr3_aa: CASSLRDSLPYGYTF; cdr3_nt: TGTGCCAGCAGCTTAAGGGACAGTCTCCCCTATGGCTACACCTTC
j_call: TRBJ1-2; v_call: TRBV6-6; d_call: NA; clone_size: NA; cdr3_aa: CASSRGSGYTF; cdr3_nt: TGTGCCAGCAGTCGCGGATCTGGCTACACCTTC
j_call: TRBJ1-1; v_call: TRBV6-2/TRBV6-3; d_call: NA; clone_size: NA; cdr3_aa: CASRVADTEAFF; cdr3_nt: TGTGCCAGCAGGGTGGCGGACACTGAAGCTTTCTTT
j_call: TRBJ2-1; v_call: TRBV7-9; d_call: NA; clone_size: NA; cdr3_aa: CASSDSSSYNEQFF; cdr3_nt: TGTGCCAGCAGCGACTCCAGCTCCTACAATGAGCAGTTCTTC
j_call: TRBJ2-3; v_call: TRBV5-6; d_call: NA; clone_size: NA; cdr3_aa: CASSLDGIHTQYF; cdr3_nt: TGTGCCAGCAGCTTGGATGGCATCCATACGCAGTATTTT
j_call: TRBJ2-7; v_call: TRBV7-6; d_call: NA; clone_size: NA; cdr3_aa: CASSPEARWLAGYEQYF; cdr3_nt: TGTGCCAGCAGCCCCGAAGCCCGGTGGCTAGCCGGCTACGAGCAGTACTTC
j_call: TRBJ1-1; v_call: TRBV5-6; d_call: NA; clone_size: NA; cdr3_aa: CASSPGLQGTTEAFF; cdr3_nt: TGTGCCAGCAGCCCCGGGCTGCAGGGGACCACTGAAGCTTTCTTT
j_call: TRBJ1-2; v_call: TRBV4-3; d_call: NA; clone_size: NA; cdr3_aa: CASSQDWGSNYGYTF; cdr3_nt: TGCGCCAGCAGCCAAGATTGGGGTTCTAACTATGGCTACACCTTC
j_call: TRBJ2-5; v_call: TRBV18; d_call: NA; clone_size: NA; cdr3_aa: CASSPPRAAPETQYF; cdr3_nt: TGTGCCAGCTCACCACCCCGTGCGGCTCCGGAGACCCAGTACTTC
j_call: TRBJ2-7; v_call: TRBV7-8; d_call: NA; clone_size: few; cdr3_aa: CASSLAALYHEQYF; cdr3_nt: TGTGCCAGCAGCTTAGCGGCACTCTACCACGAGCAGTACTTC
j_call: TRBJ2-7; v_call: TRBV4-3; d_call: NA; clone_size: NA; cdr3_aa: CASSQDVFTYEQYF; cdr3_nt: TGCGCCAGCAGCCAAGATGTATTCACGTACGAGCAGTACTTC
j_call: TRBJ2-7; v_call: TRBV12-3/TRBV12-4; d_call: TRBD2; clone_size: few; cdr3_aa: CASSPRGAGVGEQYF; cdr3_nt: TGTGCCAGCAGCCCCCGCGGGGCGGGGGTGGGGGAGCAGTACTTC
j_call: TRBJ1-5; v_call: TRBV20-1; d_call: TRBD1; clone_size: NA; cdr3_aa: CSAWGQGHQPQHF; cdr3_nt: TGCAGTGCTTGGGGACAGGGACATCAGCCCCAGCATTTT
j_call: TRBJ2-3; v_call: TRBV4-3; d_call: NA; clone_size: once; cdr3_aa: CASSQAGKNTQYF; cdr3_nt: TGCGCCAGCAGCCAAGCGGGGAAGAATACGCAGTATTTT
j_call: TRBJ2-1; v_call: TRBV7-3; d_call: NA; clone_size: NA; cdr3_aa: CASSSQGDNEQFF; cdr3_nt: TGTGCCAGCAGTTCCCAGGGTGACAATGAGCAGTTCTTC
j_call: TRBJ1-1; v_call: TRBV4-1; d_call: TRBD1; clone_size: NA; cdr3_aa: CASSQVTRFFAGGVEHTEAFF; cdr3_nt: TGCGCCAGCAGCCAAGTAACCAGGTTTTTCGCAGGGGGGGTGGAACACACTGAAGCTTTCTTT
j_call: TRBJ1-1; v_call: TRBV5-1; d_call: NA; clone_size: few; cdr3_aa: CASSFGGPEAFF; cdr3_nt: TGCGCCAGCAGCTTCGGGGGACCTGAAGCTTTCTTT
j_call: TRBJ2-3; v_call: TRBV7-6; d_call: TRBD2; clone_size: few; cdr3_aa: CASSPGGGYTQYF; cdr3_nt: TGTGCCAGCAGCCCGGGGGGGGGGTATACGCAGTATTTT
j_call: TRBJ2-2; v_call: TRBV20-1; d_call: TRBD2; clone_size: NA; cdr3_aa: CSARDLERGNTGELFF; cdr3_nt: TGCAGTGCTAGAGATTTAGAGCGGGGAAACACCGGGGAGCTGTTTTTT
j_call: TRBJ2-3; v_call: TRBV5-5; d_call: NA; clone_size: NA; cdr3_aa: CASSLLHTSTDTQYF; cdr3_nt: TGTGCCAGCAGCTTGTTACACACAAGCACAGATACGCAGTATTTT
j_call: TRBJ2-3; v_call: TRBV28; d_call: NA; clone_size: NA; cdr3_aa: CASSLGLVADTQYF; cdr3_nt: TGTGCCAGCAGTTTAGGGCTGGTTGCAGATACGCAGTATTTT
j_call: TRBJ2-6; v_call: TRBV25-1; d_call: NA; clone_size: NA; cdr3_aa: CASSGGVLGANVLTF; cdr3_nt: TGTGCCAGCAGTGGAGGGGTACTTGGGGCCAACGTCCTGACTTTC
j_call: TRBJ2-5; v_call: TRBV10-3; d_call: TRBD2; clone_size: few; cdr3_aa: CAIGRGGGKETQYF; cdr3_nt: TGTGCCATCGGTCGGGGGGGCGGTAAAGAGACCCAGTACTTC
j_call: TRBJ1-5; v_call: TRBV6-5; d_call: NA; clone_size: few; cdr3_aa: CASSSRGPQSNQPQHF; cdr3_nt: TGTGCCAGCAGTTCTAGAGGTCCCCAAAGCAATCAGCCCCAGCATTTT
j_call: TRBJ2-1; v_call: TRBV20-1; d_call: NA; clone_size: NA; cdr3_aa: CSARDREDREQFF; cdr3_nt: TGCAGTGCTAGAGATCGAGAAGACAGGGAGCAGTTCTTC
j_call: TRBJ2-2; v_call: TRBV4-3; d_call: NA; clone_size: NA; cdr3_aa: CASSQDPQGSGELFF; cdr3_nt: TGCGCCAGCAGCCAAGATCCACAGGGATCCGGGGAGCTGTTTTTT
j_call: TRBJ2-2; v_call: TRBV20-1; d_call: TRBD2; clone_size: few; cdr3_aa: CSVKGLAAGELFF; cdr3_nt: TGCAGTGTTAAGGGACTAGCAGCCGGGGAGCTGTTTTTT
j_call: TRBJ1-5; v_call: TRBV27; d_call: TRBD1; clone_size: few; cdr3_aa: CASSPRNDRDGGNQPQHF; cdr3_nt: TGTGCCAGCAGCCCTCGAAATGACAGGGATGGGGGCAATCAGCCCCAGCATTTT
j_call: TRBJ1-2; v_call: TRBV2; d_call: NA; clone_size: few; cdr3_aa: CASRSTGSYGYTF; cdr3_nt: TGTGCCAGCAGGTCGACGGGCAGCTATGGCTACACCTTC